This T cell receptor (beta chain) was captured in a study of T cells in localized non-small cell lung cancer. Of note for this clone: Its antigen is still unknown.

In germline, CDR1 is KGHSH, CDR2 LQKENI. CDR3 length: 15 amino acids. The V gene lost 3 bases and the J gene lost 4 bases, with 15 bases spanning the gap. General observations from the study: Adjacent lung was found to contain a median roughly 60 of the top 100 tumor clones.

Sequencing used immunoSEQ multiplex PCR; TCRdb keeps in-frame clones, though not all of them. The sample lists roughly 35,000 clones; 92% were seen once. The chain carries TRBV18 and TRBJ1-1; D may be TRBD1 (6 bases). The specimen comprised peripheral blood, sampled before any cancer treatment. This clonotype originated in a female donor over 55 with stage I lung adenocarcinoma. CDR3 amino acids: CASSPPPGAGTEAFF. The CDR3, as DNA: TGTGCCAGCTCACCTCCCCCAGGGGCTGGCACTGAAGCTTTCTTT.